A single sample is the source of the 16 T cell receptor beta chains below, sequenced in a study of cytomegalovirus exposure and HLA in healthy donors. The protocol was immunoSEQ multiplex PCR, while the TCRdb copy is restricted to in-frame clones and leaves out a portion. Among over 110,000 clones listed, approximately 86% were seen once. Sequenced: PBMCs. The origin of the receptors is a man aged 18-30 years in good health and CMV-seropositive.

The rearrangement links TRBV7-6 to TRBJ2-3; 10 bases align to TRBD2. This CDR3 region has 15 residues. Losses at the gene ends were 3 bases for V and 2 bases for J; bases not matched to a gene: 2. Germline CDR1 reads SGHVS; CDR2 reads FNYEAQ. The CDR3 DNA is TGTGCCAGCAGCTTTAGCGGGGGGCTCACAGATACGCAGTATTTT. Its translation: CASSFSGGLTDTQYF.

This chain uses TRBV9 with TRBJ2-6; D may be TRBD1 (5 bases). The germline V gene has CDR1 SGDLS and CDR2 YYNGEE. V was trimmed by 0 bases and J by 2 bases, leaving 9 bases between them. The CDR3 contains 16 residues. The CDR3 sequence: CASSVEGVPGANVLTF. CDR3 nucleotide sequence: TGTGCCAGCAGCGTAGAAGGGGTCCCTGGGGCCAACGTCCTGACTTTC.

CDR3 DNA: TGTGCCAGCAGCCGCGACCAGCCGGGTACGCAGTATTTT. Protein sequence: CASSRDQPGTQYF. V gene TRBV11-3 combines with J gene TRBJ2-3; D remains unclear. The CDR3 sequence is 13 residues long. V was pared by 5 bases and J by 8 bases, with 14 bases between. The V gene's germline CDR1 is SGHNT and CDR2 YENEEA.

The V gene is TRBV4-2, the J gene TRBJ1-3; no clear D gene. V was cut by 4 bases and J by 2 bases, with 6 bases left in between. Per the germline V gene, CDR1 is LGHNA and CDR2 is YNFKEQ. The CDR3 has 13 amino acids. In DNA form, the CDR3 reads TGTGCCAGCAGCCCTAAAGCTGGAAACACCATATATTTT. Amino acid sequence: CASSPKAGNTIYF.

The table lists this clone with a few counts. The rearrangement uses TRBV29-1 and TRBJ1-1; possible D gene TRBD1, 5 bases. The CDR3 loop spans 11 amino acids. Trimming removed 4 bases from V and 10 bases from J, with 13 bases in between. CDR1 and CDR2 (germline): SQVTM, ANQGSEA. CDR3 nucleotide sequence: TGCAGCGTTGTCCTCAGGGTAGGAGCTTTCTTT. Amino acid sequence: CSVVLRVGAFF.

J is TRBJ2-7 and V is TRBV5-1, with D uncertain. Germline V gene sequence: CDR1 SGHRS, CDR2 YFSETQ. Trimming left V 4 bases short and J 3 bases short, with 14 bases between. The CDR3 sequence is 14 residues long. The CDR3 is CASSATRMHYEQYF. Written as DNA, the CDR3 is TGCGCCAGCAGCGCGACAAGGATGCACTACGAGCAGTACTTC.

This chain uses TRBV9 with TRBJ2-7; 8 nucleotides agree with TRBD2. The CDR3 runs 14 residues. With 2 bases clipped from V and 6 bases from J, the junction kept 7 bases outside the gene matches. Germline assignment: CDR1 SGDLS and CDR2 YYNGEE. The CDR3 is CASSVDGGAPEQYF. In DNA form, the CDR3 reads TGTGCCAGCAGCGTCGACGGGGGGGCTCCCGAGCAGTACTTC.

This clone was detected only a few times. This rearrangement joins TRBV30 to TRBJ1-6; perhaps TRBD1 as D (6 bases). The CDR3 loop spans 15 amino acids. The V gene's germline CDR1 is GTSNPN and CDR2 SVGIG (reference sequence). The germline V and J ends were trimmed by 7 bases and 9 bases, with 22 bases remaining between them. CDR3 bases: TGTGCCTCGGGAATCCAGGGGAAAGAGAGTTCACCCCTCCACTTT. Protein: CASGIQGKESSPLHF.

CDR3 nucleotide sequence: TGTGCCAGCAGCGCCACAGGGGGCGCAGAGACCCAGTACTTC. Translating it yields CASSATGGAETQYF. J is TRBJ2-5 and V is TRBV9; 9 bases map to TRBD1. CDR3 length: 14 residues. Germline CDR1 SGDLS, CDR2 YYNGEE. V lost 3 bases, J lost 4 bases, and 4 bases stayed unmatched.

The chain joins TRBV4-2 to TRBJ2-3, with 10 bases that match TRBD2. Losses at the gene ends were 0 bases for V and 8 bases for J; bases not matched to a gene: 11. Germline CDR1 LGHNA, CDR2 YNFKEQ. The CDR3 consists of 17 residues. CDR3 protein: CASSQDASGSLRPTQYF. In DNA form, the CDR3 reads TGTGCCAGCAGCCAAGATGCTAGCGGGAGCCTCCGGCCTACGCAGTATTTT.

The chain employs TRBV19 and TRBJ1-5, with 10 bases matching TRBD1. The CDR3 is 14 residues long. V dropped 8 bases and J dropped 2; count of bases not matched to a gene: 3. Germline CDR1 LNHDA, CDR2 SQIVND (reference sequence). The CDR3 sequence is CASGGTGGNQPQHF. In DNA, the CDR3 is TGTGCCAGTGGGGGGACAGGGGGCAATCAGCCCCAGCATTTT.

The V and J genes are TRBV13 and TRBJ2-7; 12 bases are a match to TRBD2. The V segment lost 4 bases and the J segment 2 bases; nucleotides outside the gene matches: 3. Germline-derived CDR1 and CDR2 are PRHDT and FYEKMQ (reference sequence). This CDR3 region has 15 residues. The CDR3 coding sequence is TGTGCCAGCAGCTCGGGACTAGCGGGCACCTACGAGCAGTACTTC. Protein: CASSSGLAGTYEQYF. Full variable domain (rest looked up from reference TRBV13 and TRBJ2-7): AAGVIQSPRHLIKEKRETATLKCYPIPRHDTVYWYQQGPGQDPQFLISFYEKMQSDKGSIPDRFSAQQFSDYHSELNMSSLELGDSALYFCASSSGLAGTYEQYFGPGTRLTVT.

The V gene is TRBV11-3, the J gene TRBJ2-7, with D tentatively TRBD1 (5 bases). Germline lookup yields CDR1 SGHNT and CDR2 YENEEA. The ends were cut back, 0 bases at V and 6 bases at J, with 9 bases in the middle. This CDR3 has 13 residues. The DNA for the CDR3 is TGTGCCAGCAGCTTAGATCGAACAGGCGAGCAGTACTTC. Its translation: CASSLDRTGEQYF.

This chain links TRBV6-5 with TRBJ1-2; D gene ambiguous. V gave up 6 bases and J gave up 7 bases, with 15 bases separating them. Germline CDR1 is MNHEY and CDR2 is SVGAGI. The CDR3 totals 13 residues. This CDR3 is CASSYLGEGGYTF. The DNA for the CDR3 is TGTGCCAGCAGCTATCTGGGAGAGGGTGGCTACACCTTC.

This clone has only one observation. The J gene is TRBJ2-5, the V gene TRBV19; 7 bases map to TRBD2. This CDR3 has 16 residues. Germline V lookup: CDR1 LNHDA, CDR2 SQIVND (reference sequence). V lost 3 bases, J lost 2 bases, and 9 bases stayed unmatched. The CDR3 nucleotides read TGTGCCAGTAGTATCTCGGGGCTAGCGGTTCAAGAGACCCAGTACTTC. Amino acids: CASSISGLAVQETQYF.

The V gene is TRBV5-8, the J gene TRBJ2-1, with 8 bases matching TRBD2. The CDR3 spans 15 residues. Germline V CDR1 and CDR2: SGHTS, YDEGEE. Trimming cost V 0 bases and J 8 bases; bases outside gene matches: 7. The CDR3, as DNA: TGTGCCAGCAGCTTGGGGTCCAGCGGGAGTGATGAGCAGTTCTTC. This gives the protein CASSLGSSGSDEQFF.